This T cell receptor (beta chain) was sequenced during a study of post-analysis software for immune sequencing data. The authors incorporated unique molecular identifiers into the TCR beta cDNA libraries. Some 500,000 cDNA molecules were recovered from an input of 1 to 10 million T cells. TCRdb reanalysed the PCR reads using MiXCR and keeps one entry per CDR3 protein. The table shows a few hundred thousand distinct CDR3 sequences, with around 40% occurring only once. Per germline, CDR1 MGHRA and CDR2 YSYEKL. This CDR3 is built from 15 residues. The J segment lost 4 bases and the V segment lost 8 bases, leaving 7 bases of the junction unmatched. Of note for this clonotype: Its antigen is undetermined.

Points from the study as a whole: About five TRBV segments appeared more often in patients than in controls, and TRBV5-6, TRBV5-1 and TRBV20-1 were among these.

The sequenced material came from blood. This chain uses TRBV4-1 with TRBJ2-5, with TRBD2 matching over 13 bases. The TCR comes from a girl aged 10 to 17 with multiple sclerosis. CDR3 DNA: TGCGCCAGCCCAGGACTAGCGGGAGTTCGAGAGACCCAGTACTTC. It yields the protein CASPGLAGVRETQYF.